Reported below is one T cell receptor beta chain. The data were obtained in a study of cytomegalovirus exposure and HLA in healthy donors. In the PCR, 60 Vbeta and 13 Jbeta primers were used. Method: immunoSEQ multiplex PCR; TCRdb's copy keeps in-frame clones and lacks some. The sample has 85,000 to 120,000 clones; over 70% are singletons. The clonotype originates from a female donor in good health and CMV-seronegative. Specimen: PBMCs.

The CDR3 spells CASSRDYNEKLFF. For the CDR3, the DNA is TGTGCCAGCAGCCGGGACTATAATGAAAAACTGTTTTTT. The chain has TRBV6-1 and TRBJ1-4, with D possibly matching TRBD1 (5 bases). The CDR3 has 13 residues. CDR1 and CDR2 from the germline V gene are MNHNS and SASEGT. The V gene lost 6 bases and the J gene lost 4 bases, with 9 bases spanning the gap.